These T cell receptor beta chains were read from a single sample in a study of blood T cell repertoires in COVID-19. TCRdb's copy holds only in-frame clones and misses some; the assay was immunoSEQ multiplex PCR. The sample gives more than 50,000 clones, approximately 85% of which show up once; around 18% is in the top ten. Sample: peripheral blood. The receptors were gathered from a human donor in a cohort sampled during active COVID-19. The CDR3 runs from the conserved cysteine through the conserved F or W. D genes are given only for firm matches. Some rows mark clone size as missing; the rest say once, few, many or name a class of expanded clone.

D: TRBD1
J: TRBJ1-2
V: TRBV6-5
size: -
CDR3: CASSYLDRGTYGYTF
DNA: TGTGCCAGCAGTTACTTGGACAGGGGCACGTATGGCTACACCTTC

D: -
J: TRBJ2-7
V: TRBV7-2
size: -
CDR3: CASTPSFRDNSYEQYF
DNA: TGTGCCAGCACCCCGTCCTTCCGGGACAACTCCTACGAGCAGTACTTC

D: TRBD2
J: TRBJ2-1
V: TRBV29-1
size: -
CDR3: CSVEGLAGGDFRNNEQFF
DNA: TGCAGCGTTGAAGGATTAGCGGGGGGCGATTTCCGGAACAATGAGCAGTTCTTC

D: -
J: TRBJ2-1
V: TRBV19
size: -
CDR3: CATYAGVINEQFF
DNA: TGTGCCACCTATGCAGGGGTGATCAATGAGCAGTTCTTC

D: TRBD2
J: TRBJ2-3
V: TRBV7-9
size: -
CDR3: CASSLAPAGETDTQYF
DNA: TGTGCCAGCAGCTTAGCCCCAGCGGGGGAAACAGATACGCAGTATTTT

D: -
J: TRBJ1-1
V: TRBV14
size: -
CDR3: CASSQLPGNTEAFF
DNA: TGTGCCAGCAGCCAACTTCCAGGGAACACTGAAGCTTTCTTT

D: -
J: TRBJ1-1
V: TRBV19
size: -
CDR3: CASTREGLANTEAFF
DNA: TGTGCCAGTACTCGAGAGGGCCTAGCGAACACTGAAGCTTTCTTT

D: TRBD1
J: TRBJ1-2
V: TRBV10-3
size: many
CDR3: CAITGGDRANYGYTF
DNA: TGTGCCATCACCGGGGGGGACAGAGCTAACTATGGCTACACCTTC

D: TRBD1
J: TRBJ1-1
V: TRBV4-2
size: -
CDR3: CASSFHAGQDTEAFF
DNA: TGTGCCAGCAGCTTCCACGCGGGACAGGACACTGAAGCTTTCTTT

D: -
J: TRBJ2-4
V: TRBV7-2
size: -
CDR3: CASSLWAGAAKNIQYF
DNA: TGTGCCAGCAGCTTATGGGCGGGGGCAGCCAAAAACATTCAGTACTTC

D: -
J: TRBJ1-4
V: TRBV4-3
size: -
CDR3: CASSQDLGVGEKLFF
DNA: TGCGCCAGCAGCCAAGATCTGGGAGTCGGAGAAAAACTGTTTTTT

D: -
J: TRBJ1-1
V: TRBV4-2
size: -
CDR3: CASSQDLGGVEAFF
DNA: TGTGCCAGCAGCCAAGATTTGGGAGGAGTCGAAGCTTTCTTT

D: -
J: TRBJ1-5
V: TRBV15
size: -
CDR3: CATSRDRGNQPQHF
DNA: TGTGCCACCAGCAGAGATCGGGGGAATCAGCCCCAGCATTTT

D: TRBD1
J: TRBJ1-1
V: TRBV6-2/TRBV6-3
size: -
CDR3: CASSYPGQGNTEAFF
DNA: TGTGCCAGCAGTTATCCTGGACAGGGAAACACTGAAGCTTTCTTT

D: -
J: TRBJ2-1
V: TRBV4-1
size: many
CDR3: CASIGGTNNEQFF
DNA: TGCGCCAGCATCGGGGGGACAAACAATGAGCAGTTCTTC

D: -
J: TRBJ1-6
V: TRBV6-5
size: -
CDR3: CASSSRTALNSPLHF
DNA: TGTGCCAGCAGTAGCAGGACAGCACTTAATTCACCCCTCCACTTT